Described below is a single TCR beta chain sequence and its context. The antigen is undetermined. Pooled in the analysis were second doses at about 4 or about 12 weeks. Here immunoSEQ multiplex PCR was the method, and the copy in TCRdb shows in-frame clones only, minus some. The table has over 130,000 clones, 90% seen once. The data belong to a study of T cell responses to AZD1222 COVID-19 vaccine. The CDR3 loop spans 15 amino acids. CDR1 is SGHKS, CDR2 YYEKEE, per germline (reference sequence). The germline V and J ends were trimmed by 0 bases and 4 bases, with 13 bases remaining between them. Study-wide results and caveats: Baseline serostatus was positive in only five to seven AZD1222 recipients. Clonal diversity was possibly underestimated, and the donors were mostly white British, with more females.

This clonotype originated in an adult who received the AZD1222 COVID-19 vaccine. This specimen consisted of peripheral blood, obtained 28 days after the second AZD1222 dose. The V call is TRBV5-5, the J call TRBJ1-1; D remains ambiguous. As DNA, the CDR3 is TGTGCCAGCAGCTTGGTTCTGATTCCCGGCACTGAAGCTTTCTTT. Translation: CASSLVLIPGTEAFF.